This T cell receptor (beta chain) was profiled in a study of T cells in Graves' hyperthyroidism and ophthalmopathy. As for the study in general: Peripheral blood was secured at the point of initial diagnosis, before any treatment.

Amplification targeted TCR beta CDR3 regions from RNA transcripts. An initial round of RT-PCR targeting the TCR CDR3 relied on the HTBI primer set. TCRdb processed the multiplex PCR reads anew with MiXCR; each CDR3 protein has one entry. There are about half a million distinct CDR3 sequences in the sample; less than 25% occur only once, and about 26% lies in the top ten. Trimming cost V 7 bases and J 6 bases, with 13 bases left between them. Germline CDR1 MDHEN, CDR2 SYDVKM. The CDR3 runs 13 residues. This clonotype was detected ten times or more. Its antigen is unidentified. Study outcomes and limitations: Peripheral blood also featured most of the thyroid clonotypes expanded above 0.001.

Sequencing was carried out using blood. J is TRBJ1-5 and V is TRBV28; D gene ambiguous. This TCR was recovered from a man aged 18-30 years with Graves' hyperthyroidism. The CDR3 here is CASTRVYGQPQHF. Written as DNA, the CDR3 is TGTGCCAGCACACGGGTTTACGGTCAGCCCCAGCATTTT. Variable domain in full (rest from reference TRBV28 and TRBJ1-5): DVKVTQSSRYLVKRTGEKVFLECVQDMDHENMFWYRQDPGLGLRLIYFSYDVKMKEKGDIPEGYSVSREKKERFSLILESASTNQTSMYLCASTRVYGQPQHFGDGTRLSIL.